The entry below describes one T cell receptor (beta chain). What it binds is not known. Construction of TCR beta libraries was performed using quantitative 5'-RACE with molecular barcodes. TCRdb reanalysed the 5' RACE reads using MiXCR and keeps one entry per CDR3 protein. The data hold a few hundred thousand distinct CDR3 sequences, with about 20% observed a single time. Germline CDR1 DFQATT, CDR2 SNEGSKA (reference sequence). Trimming took 1 base from V and 4 from J, leaving 10 bases between them. The CDR3 has 13 amino acids. The sample belongs to a study of CD8 T cells in ankylosing spondylitis. Study-wide results and caveats: Seemingly distinctive of ankylosing spondylitis blood was a TCR beta motif formed by eight highly homologous variants.

The rearrangement uses TRBV20-1 and TRBJ1-2, with no clear D. Specimen: blood, either unsorted or a sorted T cell fraction (not recorded which). This sequence originates from a male donor with ankylosing spondylitis. This CDR3 is CSARVEGAYGYTF. The CDR3 DNA reads TGCAGTGCTAGAGTGGAGGGAGCCTATGGCTACACCTTC.